These 31 T cell receptor beta chains came from one sample sequenced in a study of blood T cell repertoires in COVID-19. The data were produced by immunoSEQ multiplex PCR, yet TCRdb's version contains in-frame clones alone and is incomplete. The table shows more than 200,000 clones, with more than 75% occurring only once. The sequencing sample was made of PBMCs or T cells enriched from blood (not recorded which). Receptor source: a woman aged 40 to 50 with acute COVID-19.

The chain employs TRBV9 and TRBJ2-1; D possibly corresponds to TRBD1 (6 bases). Trimming stripped 4 bases from V and 0 bases from J, with 14 bases between. Germline V CDR1 and CDR2: SGDLS, YYNGEE. CDR3 length: 16 amino acids. CDR3 in DNA: TGTGCCAGCAGCCCAGGGGCCAGGGGCTCCTACAATGAGCAGTTCTTC. Amino acids: CASSPGARGSYNEQFF. The variable domain in full, with the rest retrieved from reference TRBV9 and TRBJ2-1, is DSGVTQTPKHLITATGQRVTLRCSPRSGDLSVYWYQQSLDQGLQFLIQYYNGEERAKGNILERFSAQQFPDLHSELNLSSLELGDSALYFCASSPGARGSYNEQFFGPGTRLTVL.

The rearrangement links TRBV7-2 to TRBJ2-5; possible D gene TRBD1, 5 bases. Trimming cost V 3 bases and J 1 base, with 12 bases left between them. Per germline, CDR1 SGHTA and CDR2 FQGNSA. The CDR3 extends over 15 amino acids. The CDR3 DNA reads TGTGCCAGCAGCTTCCAGGGCAGAACCCAAGAGACCCAGTACTTC. This encodes CASSFQGRTQETQYF.

This chain connects TRBV4-2 to TRBJ1-6, with no clear D. The CDR3 has 13 residues. V was cut by 0 bases and J by 9 bases, with 6 bases left in between. Germline V lookup: CDR1 LGHNA, CDR2 YNFKEQ. DNA for the CDR3: TGTGCCAGCAGCCAAGACTATTTTTCACCCCTCCACTTT. Translated, it gives CASSQDYFSPLHF.

A remark on this clone: A junction boundary mismatches the germline segment, possibly from a read error. This chain joins TRBV27 and TRBJ2-2; TRBD2 aligns across 7 bases. Germline CDR1 is MNHEY and CDR2 is SMNVEV (reference sequence). The CDR3 has 15 residues. CDR3 sequence reads: CASTLRLADTGELFF. CDR3 DNA sequence: TGTGCCAGCACTTTACGTCTAGCGGACACCGGGGAGCTGTTTTTT.

The chain links TRBV30 to TRBJ2-3; D not certain. The CDR3 runs to 14 residues. CDR1 GTSNPN and CDR2 SVGIG come from the germline V gene (reference sequence). V was cut by 0 bases and J by 2 bases, with 9 bases left in between. The CDR3 coding sequence is TGTGCCTGGAGTGTACGTGGAGCCACAGATACGCAGTATTTT. This gives the protein CAWSVRGATDTQYF.

This clone was found a few times. The chain couples TRBV5-4 to TRBJ1-2; D might be TRBD1 (5 bases). The CDR3 runs 12 residues. Trimming cost V 2 bases and J 8 bases, with 10 bases left between them. Germline V gene data show CDR1 as SGHNT and CDR2 as YYREEE (reference sequence). Written as DNA, the CDR3 is TGTGCCAGCAGCTTACCGACAGTCGGCTACACCTTC. Translating it yields CASSLPTVGYTF.

This chain links TRBV9 with TRBJ2-7; 7 bases fit TRBD1. Germline CDR1 and CDR2: SGDLS and YYNGEE. The CDR3 has 17 amino acids. The V and J ends lost 0 bases and 2 bases, in that order; junction bases with no gene match: 11. CDR3 nucleotides: TGTGCCAGCAGCGTAGGGTTGAGGGGGCCCCCTCCCTACGAGCAGTACTTC. Its translation is CASSVGLRGPPPYEQYF.

Note on this clone: At one end, the junction sequence differs from germline, possibly due to a read error. V is TRBV29-1 and J is TRBJ2-7, with 7 bases lining up with TRBD2. The germline V gene encodes CDR1 SQVTM and CDR2 ANQGSEA. The CDR3 contains 13 residues. The CDR3 protein is CSVGGRASDEQYF. The CDR3 region has the DNA TGCAGCGTTGGGGGGAGGGCCTCCGACGAGCAGTACTTC.

The chain links TRBV19 to TRBJ1-4, with TRBD1 matching over 7 bases. Germline lookup yields CDR1 LNHDA and CDR2 SQIVND (reference sequence). Trimming removed 7 bases from V and 8 bases from J; junction bases left unmatched: 13. The CDR3 contains 15 residues. This chain's CDR3 is CASTNLATGEEKLFF. The CDR3 DNA is TGTGCCAGTACTAACCTCGCCACAGGGGAAGAAAAACTGTTTTTT. The full variable domain, in which reference TRBV19 and TRBJ1-4 provide the parts outside the CDR3, is DGGITQSPKYLFRKEGQNVTLSCEQNLNHDAMYWYRQDPGQGLRLIYYSQIVNDFQKGDIAEGYSVSREKKESFPLTVTSAQKNPTAFYLCASTNLATGEEKLFFGSGTQLSVL.

The gene calls are TRBV6-5 and TRBJ1-4, with 8 bases lining up with TRBD1. Per germline, CDR1 MNHEY and CDR2 SVGAGI. There are 14 residues in the CDR3. The trim removed 5 bases at V and 8 bases at J, leaving 7 bases unmatched. CDR3 in DNA: TGTGCCAGCAGTCCGGGACAGGTTCGGGAAAAACTGTTTTTT. Its translation: CASSPGQVREKLFF.

V is TRBV3-1 (or the pseudogene TRBV3-2) and J is TRBJ2-7, with 8 bases lining up with TRBD1. With 2 bases clipped from V and 4 bases from J, the junction kept 7 bases outside the gene matches. The CDR3 extends over 15 amino acids. Per the germline V gene, CDR1 is LGHDT and CDR2 is YNNKEL (reference sequence). The DNA of the CDR3 is TGTGCCAGCAGCCAACGGCAGGGGGCTGCATACGAGCAGTACTTC. It encodes CASSQRQGAAYEQYF.

The chain uses TRBV30 and TRBJ1-4; TRBD1 agrees at 9 bases. V gave up 5 bases and J gave up 4 bases; unmatched junction bases: 8. The germline gives CDR1 GTSNPN, CDR2 SVGIG (reference sequence). The CDR3 length is 15 residues. The CDR3 DNA reads TGTGCCTGGGGAAGAGGGACAGGGTATAATGAAAAACTGTTTTTT. Residues: CAWGRGTGYNEKLFF.

The V gene is TRBV10-3, the J gene TRBJ1-5; D might be TRBD1 (5 bases). Germline CDR1 reads ENHRY; CDR2 reads SYGVKD. This CDR3 has 14 amino acids. V lost 3 bases and J lost 3, with 9 bases in between. The CDR3 nucleotides are TGTGCCATCAGTGACGGGGGTATCAATCAGCCCCAGCATTTT. It is translated as CAISDGGINQPQHF.

The chain has TRBV7-9 and TRBJ1-3; D is possibly TRBD1 (6 bases). The V gene's germline CDR1 is SEHNR and CDR2 FQNEAQ (reference sequence). CDR3 length: 14 residues. Between the trimmed V and J ends, which lost 6 bases and 2 bases, there was a span of 11 bases. DNA for the CDR3: TGTGCCAGCAGTCAAACAGGGACTGGAAACACCATATATTTT. Translation: CASSQTGTGNTIYF. The full variable domain, rest sourced from reference TRBV7-9 and TRBJ1-3, is DTGVSQNPRHKITKRGQNVTFRCDPISEHNRLYWYRQTLGQGPEFLTYFQNEAQLEKSRLLSDRFSAERPKGSFSTLEIQRTEQGDSAMYLCASSQTGTGNTIYFGEGSWLTVV.

The rearrangement links TRBV7-2 to TRBJ2-7; 8 nucleotides agree with TRBD2. Germline V gene data show CDR1 as SGHTA and CDR2 as FQGNSA. The CDR3 runs to 12 residues. CDR3 sequence: CTSGGNSYEQYF. DNA of the CDR3: TGTACAAGCGGGGGCAACTCCTACGAGCAGTACTTC.

The DNA for the CDR3 is TGTGCCAGCAGCGTGGACATCTATGGCTACACCTTC. Translation: CASSVDIYGYTF. The chain recombines TRBV5-5 with TRBJ1-2; D is possibly TRBD1 (5 bases). Per the germline V gene, CDR1 is SGHKS and CDR2 is YYEKEE (reference sequence). V was shortened by 4 bases and J by 4 bases, with 8 bases between the two germline ends. The length of the CDR3 is 12 residues.

The chain couples TRBV7-8 to TRBJ1-2, with D perhaps matching TRBD1 (5 bases). Trimming took off 1 base at V and 2 bases at J, with 11 bases between the two ends. The CDR3 loop spans 15 amino acids. The germline CDR1 and CDR2 sequences are SGHVS and FQNEAQ. The CDR3 region is CASSLGGGTNYGYTF. For the CDR3, the DNA is TGTGCCAGCAGCTTAGGGGGGGGGACCAACTATGGCTACACCTTC.

This clone was picked up one time. CDR3 DNA sequence: TGTGCCAGCGGCACTAGCGGGAGATCTGACAATGAGCAGTTCTTC. As protein: CASGTSGRSDNEQFF. V usage is TRBV5-4 and J usage is TRBJ2-1, with 11 bases that match TRBD2. Germline V gene data show CDR1 as SGHNT and CDR2 as YYREEE (reference sequence). The CDR3 is 15 residues long. With 7 bases clipped from V and 5 bases from J, the junction kept 8 bases outside the gene matches.

This chain links TRBV15 with TRBJ2-1; D possibly corresponds to TRBD2 (6 bases). V lost 3 bases and J lost 3, with 12 bases in between. Germline assignment: CDR1 LNHNV and CDR2 YYDKDF (reference sequence). This CDR3 region has 15 residues. The CDR3 nucleotides are TGTGCCACCAGCAGGGGACTTCAGAACTACAATGAGCAGTTCTTC. Protein: CATSRGLQNYNEQFF. The complete variable domain, with remaining parts taken from reference TRBV15 and TRBJ2-1, reads DAMVIQNPRYQVTQFGKPVTLSCSQTLNHNVMYWYQQKSSQAPKLLFHYYDKDFNNEADTPDNFQSRRPNTSFCFLDIRSPGLGDTAMYLCATSRGLQNYNEQFFGPGTRLTVL.

The rearrangement uses TRBV27 and TRBJ2-1, with 15 positions matching TRBD2. V dropped 3 bases and J dropped 8; count of bases not matched to a gene: 8. This CDR3 is built from 17 residues. Germline V gene lookup returns CDR1 MNHEY and CDR2 SMNVEV (reference sequence). The CDR3 sequence: CASSFPGTSGGKDEQFF. In DNA form, the CDR3 reads TGTGCCAGCAGTTTCCCCGGGACTAGCGGGGGGAAGGATGAGCAGTTCTTC.

The chain employs TRBV30 and TRBJ1-1; 7 nucleotides line up with TRBD1. The CDR3 consists of 13 residues. Germline V lookup: CDR1 GTSNPN, CDR2 SVGIG (reference sequence). Trimming at V came to 0 bases and at J to 7 bases, leaving 5 bases not matched to a gene. CDR3 bases: TGTGCCTGGAGTGTACAGACAGGGCATGAAGCTTTCTTT. Amino acid sequence: CAWSVQTGHEAFF.

J is TRBJ1-3 and V is TRBV5-1; D perhaps matches TRBD1 (6 bases). V was cut by 2 bases and J by 3 bases, with 15 bases left in between. CDR3 size: 16 residues. Germline V gives CDR1 SGHRS, CDR2 YFSETQ. The DNA for the CDR3 is TGCGCCAGCAGCTTACCCGAGGGGGATGGTGGAAACACCATATATTTT. This sequence encodes CASSLPEGDGGNTIYF.

The genes are TRBV28 and TRBJ1-4; TRBD1 matches 7 bases. V dropped 3 bases and J dropped 8; count of bases not matched to a gene: 9. CDR1 is MDHEN, CDR2 SYDVKM, per germline. This CDR3 region has 15 residues. The CDR3 sequence: CASSFHRGGDEKLFF. The CDR3 coding sequence is TGTGCCAGCAGTTTCCACAGGGGCGGGGACGAAAAACTGTTTTTT.

This chain connects TRBV2 to TRBJ2-2, with TRBD1 as a possible D gene (5 bases). V gave up 2 bases and J gave up 7 bases, with 23 bases separating them. The length of the CDR3 is 18 residues. Per germline, CDR1 SNHLY and CDR2 FYNNEI. Written as DNA, the CDR3 is TGTGCCAGCAGTGAAAGGCTAAGGGGCGCCCGGTTAGGCGGGGAGCTGTTTTTT. Translation: CASSERLRGARLGGELFF.

V usage is TRBV9 and J usage is TRBJ2-1; TRBD1 is a possible D gene (5 bases). The CDR3 covers 13 residues. Germline V gives CDR1 SGDLS, CDR2 YYNGEE. Trimming removed 8 bases from V and 6 bases from J, with 15 bases in between. In DNA form, the CDR3 reads TGTGCCAGTACTGGGGCAGGGCTCAATGAGCAGTTCTTC. This sequence encodes CASTGAGLNEQFF.

This rearrangement joins TRBV6-5 to TRBJ2-7; D is possibly TRBD1 (6 bases). Germline V gene sequence: CDR1 MNHEY, CDR2 SVGAGI. The CDR3 sequence is 14 residues long. Between the trimmed V and J ends, which lost 0 bases and 3 bases, there was a span of 9 bases. Written as DNA, the CDR3 is TGTGCCAGCAGTTACTCGCCAGGGGACTACGAGCAGTACTTC. Its translation is CASSYSPGDYEQYF.

This clone was detected once. The chain couples TRBV7-2 to TRBJ2-7; unclear D gene. Germline-derived CDR1 and CDR2 are SGHTA and FQGNSA. Trimming took off 1 base at V and 3 bases at J, with 7 bases between the two ends. This CDR3 spans 13 amino acids. DNA for the CDR3: TGTGCCAGCAGCTTAGACAGTCGCTACGAGCAGTACTTC. As protein: CASSLDSRYEQYF.

This chain uses TRBV28 with TRBJ1-4, with D maybe TRBD1 (6 bases). This CDR3 contains 14 residues. Germline V gene lookup returns CDR1 MDHEN and CDR2 SYDVKM. V gave up 7 bases and J gave up 4 bases, with 13 bases separating them. The CDR3 DNA reads as TGTGCCAGCACCTCAGGGGCCCTTAATGAAAAACTGTTTTTT. Translated: CASTSGALNEKLFF. Variable domain in full (rest from reference TRBV28 and TRBJ1-4): DVKVTQSSRYLVKRTGEKVFLECVQDMDHENMFWYRQDPGLGLRLIYFSYDVKMKEKGDIPEGYSVSREKKERFSLILESASTNQTSMYLCASTSGALNEKLFFGSGTQLSVL.

There are a few counts of this clone. V usage is TRBV19 and J usage is TRBJ1-4, with no clear D. The V and J ends lost 6 bases and 7 bases respectively, with 15 bases between them. CDR1 and CDR2 (germline): LNHDA, SQIVND (reference sequence). The CDR3 runs to 14 residues. CDR3 sequence reads: CASSRRGLGEKLFF. CDR3 DNA sequence: TGTGCCAGTAGCCGTCGCGGACTGGGTGAAAAACTGTTTTTT. The entire variable domain, with the rest obtained from reference TRBV19 and TRBJ1-4, is as follows: DGGITQSPKYLFRKEGQNVTLSCEQNLNHDAMYWYRQDPGQGLRLIYYSQIVNDFQKGDIAEGYSVSREKKESFPLTVTSAQKNPTAFYLCASSRRGLGEKLFFGSGTQLSVL.

The gene calls are TRBV5-4 and TRBJ1-5, with a weak D call TRBD1 (5 bases). The CDR3 loop spans 12 amino acids. Trimming pared 4 bases from V and 7 bases from J, leaving 9 bases between. Germline V gene lookup returns CDR1 SGHNT and CDR2 YYREEE (reference sequence). The chain's CDR3 is CASSRGNQPQHF. In DNA form, the CDR3 reads TGTGCCAGCAGCCGGGGGAACCAGCCCCAGCATTTT.

The gene calls are TRBV10-3 and TRBJ2-2, with 11 nucleotides matching TRBD1. The germline CDR1 and CDR2 sequences are ENHRY and SYGVKD. The ends lost 2 bases at V and 1 base at J; junction bases unmatched: 0. The CDR3 spans 16 residues. CDR3 nucleotides: TGTGCCATCAGTGAGGGGACAGGGGGGAACACCGGGGAGCTGTTTTTT. Translating it yields CAISEGTGGNTGELFF.